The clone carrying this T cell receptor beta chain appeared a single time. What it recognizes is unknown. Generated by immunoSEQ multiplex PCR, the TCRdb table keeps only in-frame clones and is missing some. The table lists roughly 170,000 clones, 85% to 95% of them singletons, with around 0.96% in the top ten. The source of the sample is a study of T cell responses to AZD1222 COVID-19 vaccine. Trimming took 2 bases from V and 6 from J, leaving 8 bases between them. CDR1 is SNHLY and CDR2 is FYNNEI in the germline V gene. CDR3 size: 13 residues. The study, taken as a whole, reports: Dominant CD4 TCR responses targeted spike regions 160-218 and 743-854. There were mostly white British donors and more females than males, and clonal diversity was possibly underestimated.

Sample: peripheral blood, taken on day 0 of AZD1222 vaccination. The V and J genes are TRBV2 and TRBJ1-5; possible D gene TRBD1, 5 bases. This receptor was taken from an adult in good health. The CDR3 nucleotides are TGTGCCAGCAGTGAAACGGGGGGTCAGCCCCAGCATTTT. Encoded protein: CASSETGGQPQHF.